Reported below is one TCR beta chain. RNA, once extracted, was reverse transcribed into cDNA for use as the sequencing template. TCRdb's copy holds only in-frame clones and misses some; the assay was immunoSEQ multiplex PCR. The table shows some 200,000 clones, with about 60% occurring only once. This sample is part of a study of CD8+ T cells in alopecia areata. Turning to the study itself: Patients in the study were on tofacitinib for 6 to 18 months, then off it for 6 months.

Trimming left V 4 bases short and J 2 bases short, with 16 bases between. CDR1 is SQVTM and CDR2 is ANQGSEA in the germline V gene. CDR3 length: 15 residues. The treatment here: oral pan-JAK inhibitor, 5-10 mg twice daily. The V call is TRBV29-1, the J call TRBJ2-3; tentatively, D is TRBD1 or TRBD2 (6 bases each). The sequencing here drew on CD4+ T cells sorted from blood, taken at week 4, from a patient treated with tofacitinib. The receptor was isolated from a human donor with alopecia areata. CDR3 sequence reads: CSVGRGGGATDTQYF. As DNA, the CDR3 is TGCAGCGTTGGCAGGGGAGGAGGGGCCACAGATACGCAGTATTTT.